These T cell receptor beta chains were read from a single sample in a study of monozygotic twins with inflammatory bowel disease. After re-calling the 5' RACE reads, TCRdb lists one entry per CDR3 protein, DNA absent. Its table lists over 200,000 distinct CDR3 sequences. Sequences were obtained from blood. The receptors were gathered from a human donor with ulcerative colitis or Crohn's disease, or a healthy co-twin of an affected twin (not recorded which). CDR3s include the opening cysteine and the closing phenylalanine or tryptophan.

V: TRBV19
J: TRBJ2-7
CDR3: CASSMRAGMEQYF

V: TRBV30
J: TRBJ1-2
CDR3: CAWSVPAKGYTF

V: TRBV7-6
J: TRBJ1-2
CDR3: CASSLAPGADLYGYTF

V: TRBV18
J: TRBJ2-7
CDR3: CASSPRPSSYEQYF

V: TRBV12-3/TRBV12-4
J: TRBJ1-2
CDR3: CASSTRVNRYGYTF

V: TRBV2
J: TRBJ2-3
CDR3: CASRRQFTDTQYF

V: TRBV7-3
J: TRBJ1-1
CDR3: CASSVDRGAEAFF

V: TRBV2
J: TRBJ1-4
CDR3: CASSKGGQIGEKLFF

V: TRBV20-1
J: TRBJ2-3
CDR3: CSARAPTATDTQYF

V: TRBV14
J: TRBJ2-1
CDR3: CASSQSGRTYDEQFF

V: TRBV19
J: TRBJ2-2
CDR3: CASSITSGPNTGELFF

V: TRBV28
J: TRBJ2-1
CDR3: CASSSLAGEFF

V: TRBV29-1
J: TRBJ2-1
CDR3: CSAPTSGRPNEQFF

V: TRBV4-3
J: TRBJ2-1
CDR3: CASSQDGTGGFYNEQFF

V: TRBV6-1
J: TRBJ2-6
CDR3: CASKQGRGGANVLTF

V: TRBV12-3/TRBV12-4
J: TRBJ1-1
CDR3: CASSFARDTEAFF

V: TRBV7-2
J: TRBJ2-3
CDR3: CASSLREVSDTQYF

V: TRBV12-3/TRBV12-4
J: TRBJ2-4
CDR3: CASILGGTKNIQYF

V: TRBV5-1
J: TRBJ1-5
CDR3: CPADVCRQPQHF

V: TRBV7-3
J: TRBJ2-1
CDR3: CASSFRDLGNEQFF

V: TRBV7-9
J: TRBJ2-7
CDR3: CASSLGQQSYEQYF

V: TRBV7-2
J: TRBJ1-2
CDR3: CASSIGTVGYTF

V: TRBV6-5
J: TRBJ2-1
CDR3: CASSYGRHQEQFF

V: TRBV12-3/TRBV12-4
J: TRBJ2-1
CDR3: CASSAKSGSAYNEQFF

V: TRBV12-3/TRBV12-4
J: TRBJ2-1
CDR3: CASSPLWDRGNEQFF

V: TRBV5-1
J: TRBJ1-1
CDR3: CASSPLGTGPTEAFF

V: TRBV5-6
J: TRBJ1-2
CDR3: CASSPADVWGYTF

V: TRBV20-1
J: TRBJ2-5
CDR3: CSVSRGRETQYF

V: TRBV27
J: TRBJ1-1
CDR3: CASLTQRGLNTEAFF

V: TRBV7-9
J: TRBJ1-3
CDR3: CASSPWGGNTIYF

V: TRBV30
J: TRBJ2-1
CDR3: CAWSGSSGDEQFF

V: TRBV30
J: TRBJ2-2
CDR3: CAWRGQYTGELFF

V: TRBV15
J: TRBJ1-2
CDR3: CATSRDRDITLGGYTF

V: TRBV30
J: TRBJ1-1
CDR3: CAWSFTGLRDTEAFF

V: TRBV20-1
J: TRBJ1-5
CDR3: CSARLRSEVRPQHF

V: TRBV7-2
J: TRBJ1-2
CDR3: CASSPDVYYGYTF

V: TRBV20-1
J: TRBJ2-1
CDR3: CSARDPGSAYNEQFF

V: TRBV7-9
J: TRBJ2-7
CDR3: CASSLPGQQVYEQYF

V: TRBV4-3
J: TRBJ2-7
CDR3: CASSPYRFGTYEQYF

V: TRBV5-1
J: TRBJ2-1
CDR3: CASSLDGSYRNEQFF

V: TRBV7-2
J: TRBJ1-1
CDR3: CASSLESQGDTEAFF

V: TRBV6-5
J: TRBJ1-1
CDR3: CASSYSQTSNTEAFF

V: TRBV6-1
J: TRBJ1-5
CDR3: CASSQTGGGNQPQHF

V: TRBV6-1
J: TRBJ1-1
CDR3: CASRPSRFRNTEAFF

V: TRBV5-6
J: TRBJ2-7
CDR3: CASSQGRPYEQYF

V: TRBV7-2
J: TRBJ2-2
CDR3: CASSFGRGELFF

V: TRBV7-9
J: TRBJ2-3
CDR3: CASSLEGRAQYF

V: TRBV5-1
J: TRBJ2-2
CDR3: CASSRDGNTGELFF

V: TRBV12-3/TRBV12-4
J: TRBJ1-6
CDR3: CASSSTNSPLHF

V: TRBV6-5
J: TRBJ1-1
CDR3: CASSYSHPENTEAFF

V: TRBV12-3/TRBV12-4
J: TRBJ1-5
CDR3: CASSLFYQPQHF

V: TRBV6-6
J: TRBJ2-5
CDR3: CASSSEAGEETQYF

V: TRBV3-1
J: TRBJ1-1
CDR3: CASSRAGRAEAFF

V: TRBV6-1
J: TRBJ1-1
CDR3: CASQGTGFGTEAFF

V: TRBV6-1
J: TRBJ1-1
CDR3: CASSDQSWGVQNTEAFF

V: TRBV4-3
J: TRBJ1-1
CDR3: CASSQESRLSGNEAFF